Below, 10 T cell receptor beta chains from the same sample are listed, as sequenced in a study of blood T cell repertoires in COVID-19. Generated by immunoSEQ multiplex PCR, the TCRdb table keeps only in-frame clones and is missing some. The table lists tens of thousands of clones, about 83% of them singletons. Sequences were obtained from peripheral blood. The receptors were gathered from a woman at least 80 years old with acute or convalescent COVID-19.

The V call is TRBV5-1, the J call TRBJ1-1; D might be TRBD1 (5 bases). Germline CDR1 reads SGHRS; CDR2 reads YFSETQ. This CDR3 spans 17 amino acids. Trimming took off 4 bases at V and 0 bases at J, with 19 bases between the two ends. The CDR3 protein is CASSPHGGVGMNTEAFF. The CDR3 DNA is TGCGCCAGCAGCCCGCACGGAGGGGTGGGGATGAACACTGAAGCTTTCTTT.

This chain connects TRBV7-9 to TRBJ2-5; possibly TRBD1 for D (6 bases). The V end lost 5 bases, the J end lost 10 bases, and 20 bases lay between the germline ends. The germline CDR1 and CDR2 sequences are SEHNR and FQNEAQ (reference sequence). CDR3 length: 14 amino acids. The CDR3 loop is CASSEAGTSRFQYF. CDR3 nucleotide sequence: TGTGCCAGCAGCGAGGCTGGGACATCGAGATTCCAGTACTTC. Complete variable domain (other parts from reference TRBV7-9 and TRBJ2-5): DTGVSQNPRHKITKRGQNVTFRCDPISEHNRLYWYRQTLGQGPEFLTYFQNEAQLEKSRLLSDRFSAERPKGSFSTLEIQRTEQGDSAMYLCASSEAGTSRFQYFGPGTRLLVL.

J is TRBJ1-2 and V is TRBV6-4; 7 bases align to TRBD1. V dropped 3 bases and J dropped 8; count of bases not matched to a gene: 9. Germline V gene lookup returns CDR1 MRHNA and CDR2 SNTAGT. CDR3 length equals 14 residues. The CDR3 DNA reads TGTGCCAGCAGTGAGGGGCACAGGGGCGTCGGCTACACCTTC. This codes for CASSEGHRGVGYTF.

The chain couples TRBV4-2 to TRBJ1-1; 7 bases agree with TRBD1. Per the germline V gene, CDR1 is LGHNA and CDR2 is YNFKEQ. J lost 7 bases, V lost 1 base, and 9 bases had no gene match. This CDR3 comprises 15 residues. The CDR3: CASSQGRGRGSEAFF. Written as DNA, the CDR3 is TGTGCCAGCAGCCAAGGAAGGGGGCGAGGTAGTGAAGCTTTCTTT.

The rearrangement joins TRBV6-5 to TRBJ1-2; 8 nucleotides match TRBD1. This CDR3 is 13 amino acids long. J was trimmed by 3 bases and V by 5 bases; bases with no gene match: 2. Looked up from germline, CDR1 is MNHEY and CDR2 is SVGAGI. CDR3 loop: CASSPDRDYGYTF. In nucleotides, the CDR3 is TGTGCCAGCAGTCCGGACAGGGACTATGGCTACACCTTC.

This rearrangement joins TRBV7-9 to TRBJ2-1; TRBD2 is a possible D gene (5 bases). Trimming took off 4 bases at V and 1 base at J, with 11 bases between the two ends. CDR1 and CDR2 from the germline V gene are SEHNR and FQNEAQ (reference sequence). The CDR3 is made up of 15 amino acids. CDR3 protein: CASSSTGRSYNEQFF. The CDR3 coding sequence is TGTGCCAGCAGCTCCACGGGGAGATCCTACAATGAGCAGTTCTTC.

The V gene is TRBV6-4, the J gene TRBJ2-4; D is perhaps TRBD2 (5 bases). This CDR3 is built from 16 residues. Germline assignment: CDR1 MRHNA and CDR2 SNTAGT. V was clipped by 4 bases and J by 1 base, with 14 bases between them. CDR3 nucleotide sequence: TGTGCCAGCAGTGGAGGGTGTCACTGGGCCAAAAACATTCAGTACTTC. It encodes CASSGGCHWAKNIQYF.

This sequence joins TRBV4-1 and TRBJ2-7, with TRBD2 matching 9 bases. J was trimmed by 3 bases and V by 4 bases; bases with no gene match: 7. This CDR3 is 15 amino acids long. Germline CDR1 is MGHRA and CDR2 is YSYEKL. CDR3 coding DNA: TGCGCCAGCAGCCGAGCTAGCGGGGACTTCTACGAGCAGTACTTC. Translating it yields CASSRASGDFYEQYF.

This clone has more than one count but fewer than ten. V is TRBV6-6 and J is TRBJ1-1; 7 nucleotides line up with TRBD1. The CDR3 length is 15 residues. V was pared by 6 bases and J by 1 base, with 8 bases of the junction left unmatched. CDR1 is MNHNY and CDR2 is SVGAGI in the germline V gene (reference sequence). The CDR3 region is CASSLTGEWNTEAFF. CDR3 DNA sequence: TGTGCCAGCAGCCTCACAGGGGAATGGAACACTGAAGCTTTCTTT.

The gene calls are TRBV18 and TRBJ1-2; a weak D match, TRBD1 (6 bases). Per the germline V gene, CDR1 is KGHSH and CDR2 is LQKENI. The CDR3 consists of 14 residues. V was cut by 4 bases and J by 1 base, with 10 bases left in between. CDR3 bases: TGTGCCAGCTCACGACAGGACAATAACTATGGCTACACCTTC. Protein sequence: CASSRQDNNYGYTF.